This T cell receptor (beta chain) was sequenced for a study of T cell repertoires in cytomegalovirus infection. Study-level background: Carrying CMV and the relevant HLA type showed in public TCR beta signatures. Whole-study results and caveats: Ex vivo responses were dominated by HLA-C-restricted CMV-specific TCR beta clonotypes.

Note on this clonotype: Its specificity is unknown.

TCRdb called the reads again in MiXCR, with one record for every CDR3 protein. This table holds 200,000 to 250,000 distinct CDR3 sequences, around two fifths found once. V shed 6 bases, J shed 5 bases, and the junction held 10 bases outside the gene matches. This CDR3 spans 15 amino acids. The rearrangement joins TRBV12-3 or TRBV12-4 to TRBJ2-5, with TRBD2 matching over 9 bases. This specimen was CD8+ T cells from cultured PBMCs, taken from culture after CMV antigen stimulation. This clonotype originated in a human donor in good health (CMV status not recorded). Some clones in this sample may be carry-over from other donors' samples. In nucleotides, the CDR3 is TGTGCCAGCAGCAAAAGGGCTAGCGGGGTTGAGACCCAGTACTTC. This translates into CASSKRASGVETQYF.